This T cell receptor (beta chain) is drawn from a study of Graves' ophthalmopathy and Graves' hyperthyroidism. About this clonotype itself: Its antigen is undetermined.

Amplified material comprised TCR beta CDR3 regions derived from RNA transcripts. HTBI primers primed a first-round RT-PCR, and a second-round multiplex PCR followed. TCRdb called the multiplex PCR reads again in MiXCR, with one record for every CDR3 protein. The table lists about 240,000 distinct CDR3 sequences, approximately 42% of them singletons. The junction had 12 bases not matched to a gene; V was cut back by 5 bases and J by 10 bases. The germline V gene encodes CDR1 SQVTM and CDR2 ANQGSEA. This CDR3 has 14 amino acids. Ophthalmopathic donors had moderate-to-severe activity, CAS ≥3 and NOSPECS ≥4, with disease that had lasted under 3 months. A diagnosis was made from clinical symptoms together with serum thyroxine, TRAb, thyroid ultrasound and orbital computed tomography. The PBMCs had their origin in around 10 ml of fresh peripheral blood. The study, taken as a whole, reports: Blood also carried most expanded thyroid clonotypes exceeding 0.001 frequency.

The rearrangement joins TRBV29-1 to TRBJ2-1; TRBD2 aligns across 9 bases. The TCR sequence derives from an adult man with Graves' ophthalmopathy. The sequenced material came from peripheral blood. This CDR3 reads CSVKGGLAGREQFF. For the CDR3, the DNA is TGCAGCGTTAAAGGCGGCCTAGCGGGGCGGGAGCAGTTCTTC.